The present T cell receptor (beta chain) was sequenced within a study of control samples from healthy donors and cancer patients. Sequencing used immunoSEQ multiplex PCR; TCRdb keeps in-frame clones, though not all of them. The sample has some 130,000 clones, around 90% seen once; the top ten hold 5.5% to 7%. CDR1 and CDR2 from the germline V gene are SEHNR and FQNEAQ (reference sequence). The CDR3 is 13 residues long. The germline V and J ends were trimmed by 7 bases and 10 bases, with 16 bases remaining between them. The sequence came from a man aged 18 to 29 in good health. The source material was blood. This sequence joins TRBV7-9 and TRBJ1-4; D may be TRBD1 (6 bases). The DNA of the CDR3 is TGTGCCAGCACGCCAAAACAGGGTTCAAAACTGTTTTTT. As protein: CASTPKQGSKLFF.